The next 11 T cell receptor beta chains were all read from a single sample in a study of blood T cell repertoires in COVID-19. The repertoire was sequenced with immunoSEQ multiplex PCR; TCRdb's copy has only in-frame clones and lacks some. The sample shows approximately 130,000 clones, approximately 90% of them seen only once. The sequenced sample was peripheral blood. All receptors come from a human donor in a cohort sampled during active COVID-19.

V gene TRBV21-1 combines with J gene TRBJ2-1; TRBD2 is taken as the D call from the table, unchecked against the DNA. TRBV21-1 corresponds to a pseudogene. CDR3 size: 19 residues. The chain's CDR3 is CASSKYRTSGGYSYNEQFF. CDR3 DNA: TGTGCCAGCAGCAAATATCGGACTAGCGGGGGTTACTCCTACAATGAGCAGTTCTTC.

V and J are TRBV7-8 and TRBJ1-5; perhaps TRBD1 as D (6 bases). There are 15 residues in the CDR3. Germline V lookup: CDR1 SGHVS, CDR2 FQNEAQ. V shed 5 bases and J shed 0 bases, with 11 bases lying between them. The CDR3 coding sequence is TGTGCCAGCAGCCAGGACAGCTATAGCAATCAGCCCCAGCATTTT. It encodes CASSQDSYSNQPQHF.

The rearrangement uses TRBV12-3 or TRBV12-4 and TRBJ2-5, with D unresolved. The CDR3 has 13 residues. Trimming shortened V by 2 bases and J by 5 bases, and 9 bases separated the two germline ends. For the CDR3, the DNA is TGTGCCAGCAGTTTAAGTAGAATCGAGACCCAGTACTTC. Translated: CASSLSRIETQYF.

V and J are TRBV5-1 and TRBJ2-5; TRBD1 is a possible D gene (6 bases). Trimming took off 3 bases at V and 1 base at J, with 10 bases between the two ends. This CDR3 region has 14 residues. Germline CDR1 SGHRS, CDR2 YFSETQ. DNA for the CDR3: TGCGCCAGCAGCTCAGGACAGCCCCAAGAGACCCAGTACTTC. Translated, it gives CASSSGQPQETQYF.

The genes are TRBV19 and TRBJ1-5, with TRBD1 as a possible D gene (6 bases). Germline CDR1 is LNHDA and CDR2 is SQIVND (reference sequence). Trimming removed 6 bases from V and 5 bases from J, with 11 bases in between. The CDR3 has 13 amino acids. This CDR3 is CASRRTEDQPQHF. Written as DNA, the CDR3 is TGTGCCAGTAGACGGACAGAGGATCAGCCCCAGCATTTT.

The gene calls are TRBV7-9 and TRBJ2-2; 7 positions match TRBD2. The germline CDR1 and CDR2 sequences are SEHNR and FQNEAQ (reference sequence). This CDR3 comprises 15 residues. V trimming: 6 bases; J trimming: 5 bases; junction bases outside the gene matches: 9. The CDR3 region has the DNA TGTGCCAGCAGAACCCCCTTGGGAGGGACCGGGGAGCTGTTTTTT. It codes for CASRTPLGGTGELFF.

The CDR3 protein is CASSTSGGNYEQYF. The CDR3 DNA follows: TGTGCCAGCAGCACGAGCGGGGGAAACTACGAGCAGTACTTC. The V gene is TRBV7-9, the J gene TRBJ2-7, with TRBD2 matching over 8 bases. Per germline, CDR1 SEHNR and CDR2 FQNEAQ (reference sequence). The J segment lost 3 bases and the V segment lost 5 bases, leaving 6 bases of the junction unmatched. The CDR3 runs 14 residues.

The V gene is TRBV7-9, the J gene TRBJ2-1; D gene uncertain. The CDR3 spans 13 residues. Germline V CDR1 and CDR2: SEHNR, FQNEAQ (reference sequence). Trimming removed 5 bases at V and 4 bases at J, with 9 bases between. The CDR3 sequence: CASSPAGYNEQFF. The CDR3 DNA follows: TGTGCCAGCAGCCCCGCAGGTTACAATGAGCAGTTCTTC.

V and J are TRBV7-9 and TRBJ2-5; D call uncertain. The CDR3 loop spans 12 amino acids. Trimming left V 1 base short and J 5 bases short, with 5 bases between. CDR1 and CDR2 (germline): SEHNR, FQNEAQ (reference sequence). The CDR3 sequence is CASSLVRETQYF. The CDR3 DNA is TGTGCCAGCAGCTTAGTTCGGGAGACCCAGTACTTC.

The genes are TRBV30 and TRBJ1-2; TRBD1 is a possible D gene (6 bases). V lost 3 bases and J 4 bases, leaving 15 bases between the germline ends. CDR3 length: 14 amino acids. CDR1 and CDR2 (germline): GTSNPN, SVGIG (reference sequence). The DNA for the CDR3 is TGTGCCTGGAGCCGAGACAGGCCGGCCTATGGCTACACCTTC. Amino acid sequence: CAWSRDRPAYGYTF.

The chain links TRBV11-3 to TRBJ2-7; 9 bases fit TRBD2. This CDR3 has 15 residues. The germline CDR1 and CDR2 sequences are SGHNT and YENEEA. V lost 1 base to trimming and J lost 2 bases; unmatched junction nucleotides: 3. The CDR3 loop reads CASSLGASGAYEQYF. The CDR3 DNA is TGTGCCAGCAGCTTAGGAGCTAGCGGGGCCTACGAGCAGTACTTC.